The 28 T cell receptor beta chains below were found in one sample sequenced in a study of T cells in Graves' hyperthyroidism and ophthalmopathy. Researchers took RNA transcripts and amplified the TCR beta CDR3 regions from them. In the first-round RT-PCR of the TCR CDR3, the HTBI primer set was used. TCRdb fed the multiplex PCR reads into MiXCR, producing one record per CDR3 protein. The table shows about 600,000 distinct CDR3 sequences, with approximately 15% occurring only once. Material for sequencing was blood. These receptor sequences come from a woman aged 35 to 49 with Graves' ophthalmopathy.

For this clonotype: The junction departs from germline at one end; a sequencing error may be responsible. DNA of the CDR3: TGTGCCAGCGGTGGCGGCGGGGATCAGCCCCAGCACTTT. Amino acid sequence: CASGGGGDQPQHF. The chain has TRBV6-1 and TRBJ1-5; no clear D. CDR1 is MNHNS and CDR2 is SASEGT in the germline V gene. CDR3 size: 13 residues.

The CDR3 nucleotides are TGTGCCTGGAGGGGCAGACAACCCACCTCCTATAATTCACCCCTCCACTTT. This sequence encodes CAWRGRQPTSYNSPLHF. The rearrangement uses TRBV30 and TRBJ1-6; D unclear. The V and J ends lost 3 bases and 0 bases respectively, with 15 bases between them. The V gene's germline CDR1 is GTSNPN and CDR2 SVGIG (reference sequence). The CDR3 extends over 17 amino acids. Complete variable domain (other parts from reference TRBV30 and TRBJ1-6): SQTIHQWPATLVQPVGSPLSLECTVEGTSNPNLYWYRQAAGRGLQLLFYSVGIGQISSEVPQNLSASRPQDRQFILSSKKLLLSDSGFYLCAWRGRQPTSYNSPLHFGNGTRLTVT.

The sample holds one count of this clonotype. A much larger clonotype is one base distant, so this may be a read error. The CDR3 loop is CASSMTPGQGLQPQHF. CDR3 in DNA: TGTGCCAGCAGTATGACCCCGGGACAGGGCCTCCAGCCCCAGCATTTT. The V call is TRBV28, the J call TRBJ1-5; TRBD1 matches at 9 bases. The CDR3 runs to 16 residues. From germline, CDR1 is MDHEN and CDR2 SYDVKM. V shed 5 bases and J 7 bases; nucleotides not matched to a gene: 12.

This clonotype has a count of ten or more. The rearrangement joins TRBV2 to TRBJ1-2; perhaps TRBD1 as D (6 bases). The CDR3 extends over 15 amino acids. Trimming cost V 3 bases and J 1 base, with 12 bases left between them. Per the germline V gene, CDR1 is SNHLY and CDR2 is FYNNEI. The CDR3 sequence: CASSDPGQSNYGYTF. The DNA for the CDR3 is TGTGCCAGCAGTGACCCCGGACAGAGTAACTATGGCTACACCTTC.

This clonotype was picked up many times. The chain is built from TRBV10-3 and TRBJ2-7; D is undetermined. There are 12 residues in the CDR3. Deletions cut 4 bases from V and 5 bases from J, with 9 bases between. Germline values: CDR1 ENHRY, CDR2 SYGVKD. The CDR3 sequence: CAISGAPDEQYF. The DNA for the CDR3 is TGTGCCATCAGTGGGGCGCCGGACGAGCAGTACTTC.

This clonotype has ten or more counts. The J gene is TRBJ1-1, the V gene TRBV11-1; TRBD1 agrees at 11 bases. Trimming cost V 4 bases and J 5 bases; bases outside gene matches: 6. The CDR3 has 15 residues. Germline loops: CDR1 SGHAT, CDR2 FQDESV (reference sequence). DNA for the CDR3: TGTGCCAGCAGCTACCGGACAGGGGGCTCAACTGAAGCTTTCTTT. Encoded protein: CASSYRTGGSTEAFF.

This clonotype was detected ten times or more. For the CDR3, the DNA is TGTGCCAGCAGCCCTAGAGGGCAGGGGCACAATGAGCAGTTCTTC. Translation: CASSPRGQGHNEQFF. J is TRBJ2-1 and V is TRBV11-3; tentative D call: TRBD1 (6 bases). The CDR3 has 15 amino acids. Trimming shortened V by 5 bases and J by 5 bases, and 16 bases separated the two germline ends. In germline, CDR1 is SGHNT, CDR2 YENEEA.

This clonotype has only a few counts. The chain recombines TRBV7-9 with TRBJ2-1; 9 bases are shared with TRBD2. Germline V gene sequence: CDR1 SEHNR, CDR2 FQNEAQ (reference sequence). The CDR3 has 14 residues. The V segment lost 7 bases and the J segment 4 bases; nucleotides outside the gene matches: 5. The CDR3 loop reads CASNDGLAYNEQFF. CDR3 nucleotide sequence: TGTGCCAGCAACGACGGACTAGCGTACAATGAGCAGTTCTTC.

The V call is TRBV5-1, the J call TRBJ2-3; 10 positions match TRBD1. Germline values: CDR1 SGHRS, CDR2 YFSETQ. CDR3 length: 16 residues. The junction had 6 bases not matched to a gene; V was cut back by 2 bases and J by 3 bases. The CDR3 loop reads CASSFGSGQGTDTQYF. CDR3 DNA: TGCGCCAGCAGCTTTGGTTCGGGACAGGGGACAGATACGCAGTATTTT.

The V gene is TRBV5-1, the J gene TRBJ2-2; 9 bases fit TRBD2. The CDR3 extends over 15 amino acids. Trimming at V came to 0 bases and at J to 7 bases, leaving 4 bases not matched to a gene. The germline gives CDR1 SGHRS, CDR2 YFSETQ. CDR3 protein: CASSLVGLAFGELFF. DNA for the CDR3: TGCGCCAGCAGCTTGGTTGGACTAGCGTTCGGGGAGCTGTTTTTT.

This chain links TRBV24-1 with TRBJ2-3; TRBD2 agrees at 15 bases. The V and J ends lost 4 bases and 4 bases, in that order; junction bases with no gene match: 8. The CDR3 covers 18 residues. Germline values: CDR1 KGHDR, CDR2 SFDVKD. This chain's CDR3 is CATSDDRGLAGGPDTQYF. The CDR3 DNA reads TGTGCCACCAGTGACGACAGAGGACTAGCGGGGGGGCCAGATACGCAGTATTTT.

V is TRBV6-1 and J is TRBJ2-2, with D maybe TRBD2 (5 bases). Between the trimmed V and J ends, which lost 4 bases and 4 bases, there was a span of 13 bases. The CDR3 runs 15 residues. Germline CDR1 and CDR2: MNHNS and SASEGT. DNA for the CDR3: TGTGCCAGCAGTGCCTGGGGAGCAGTCACCGGGGAGCTGTTTTTT. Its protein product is CASSAWGAVTGELFF.

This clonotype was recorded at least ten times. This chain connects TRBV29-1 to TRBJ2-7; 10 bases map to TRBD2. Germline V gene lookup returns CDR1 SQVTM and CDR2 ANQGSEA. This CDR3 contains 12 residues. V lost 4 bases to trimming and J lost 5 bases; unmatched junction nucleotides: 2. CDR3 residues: CSVGTSGNEQYF. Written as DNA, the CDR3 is TGCAGCGTTGGGACTAGCGGCAACGAGCAGTACTTC.

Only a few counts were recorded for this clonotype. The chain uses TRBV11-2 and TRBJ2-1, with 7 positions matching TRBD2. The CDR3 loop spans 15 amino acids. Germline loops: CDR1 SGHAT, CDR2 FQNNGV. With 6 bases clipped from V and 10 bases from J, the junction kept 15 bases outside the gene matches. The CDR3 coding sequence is TGTGCCAGCAGTTATAGCGGGTGGGGCCAGCGGGAGCAGTTCTTC. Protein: CASSYSGWGQREQFF.

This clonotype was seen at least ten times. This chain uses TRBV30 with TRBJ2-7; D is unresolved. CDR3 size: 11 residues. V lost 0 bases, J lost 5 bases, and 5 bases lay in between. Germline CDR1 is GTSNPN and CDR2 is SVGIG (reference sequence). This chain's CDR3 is CAWSVSNEQYF. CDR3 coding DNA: TGTGCCTGGAGTGTATCCAACGAGCAGTACTTC.

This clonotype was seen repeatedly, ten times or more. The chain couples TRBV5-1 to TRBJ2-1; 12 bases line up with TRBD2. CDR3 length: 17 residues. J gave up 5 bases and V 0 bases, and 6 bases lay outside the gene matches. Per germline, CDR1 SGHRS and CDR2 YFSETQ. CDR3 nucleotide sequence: TGCGCCAGCAGCTTGGTTCTAGCGGGGGGGTCGAACAATGAGCAGTTCTTC. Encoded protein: CASSLVLAGGSNNEQFF.

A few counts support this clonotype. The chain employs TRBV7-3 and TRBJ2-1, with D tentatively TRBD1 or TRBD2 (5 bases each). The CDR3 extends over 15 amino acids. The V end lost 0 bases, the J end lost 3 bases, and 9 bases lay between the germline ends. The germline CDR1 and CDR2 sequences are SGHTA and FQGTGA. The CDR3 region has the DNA TGTGCCAGCAGCTTAACGCCAGGGAGCTACAATGAGCAGTTCTTC. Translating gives CASSLTPGSYNEQFF.

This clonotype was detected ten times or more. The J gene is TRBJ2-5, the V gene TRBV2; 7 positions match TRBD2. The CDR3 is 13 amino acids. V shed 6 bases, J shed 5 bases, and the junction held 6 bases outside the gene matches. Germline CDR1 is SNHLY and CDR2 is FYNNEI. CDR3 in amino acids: CASRTLAVETQYF. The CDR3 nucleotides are TGTGCCAGCAGGACTCTAGCGGTCGAGACCCAGTACTTC.

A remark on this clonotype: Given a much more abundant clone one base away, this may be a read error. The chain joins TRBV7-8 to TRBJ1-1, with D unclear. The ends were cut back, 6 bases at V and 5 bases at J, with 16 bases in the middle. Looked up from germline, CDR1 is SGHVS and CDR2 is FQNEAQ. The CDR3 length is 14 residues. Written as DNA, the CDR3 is TGTGCCAGCAGTTTACAGTGCTATAGGACTGAAGCTTTCTTT. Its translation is CASSLQCYRTEAFF.

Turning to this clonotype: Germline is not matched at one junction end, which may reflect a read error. The chain's CDR3 is CSGMKTGTETFF. The CDR3 nucleotides read TGCAGCGGGATGAAGACGGGGACTGAAACTTTCTTT. J is TRBJ1-1 and V is TRBV29-1, with D possibly being TRBD1 (5 bases). The CDR3 extends over 12 amino acids. Germline values: CDR1 SQVTM, CDR2 ANQGSEA.

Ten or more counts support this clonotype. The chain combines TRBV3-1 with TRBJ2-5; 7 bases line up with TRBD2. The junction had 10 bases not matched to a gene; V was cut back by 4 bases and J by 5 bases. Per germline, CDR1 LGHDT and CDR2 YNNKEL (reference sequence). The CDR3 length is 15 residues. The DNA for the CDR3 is TGTGCCAGCAGCCTACGGGGGGTGCAGGCTGAGACCCAGTACTTC. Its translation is CASSLRGVQAETQYF.

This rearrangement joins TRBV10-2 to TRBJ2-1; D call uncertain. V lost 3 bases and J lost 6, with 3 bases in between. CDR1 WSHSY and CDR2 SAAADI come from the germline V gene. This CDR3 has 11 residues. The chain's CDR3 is CASSEINEQFF. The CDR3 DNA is TGCGCCAGCAGTGAAATCAATGAGCAGTTCTTC.

Written as DNA, the CDR3 is TGTGCCTGGAGAGAATCAAGCTCCTACAATGAGCAGTTCTTC. This encodes CAWRESSSYNEQFF. J is TRBJ2-1 and V is TRBV30; D remains ambiguous. CDR1 is GTSNPN, CDR2 SVGIG, per germline (reference sequence). V dropped 3 bases and J dropped 0 bases, with 9 bases sitting between them. The CDR3 sequence is 14 residues long.

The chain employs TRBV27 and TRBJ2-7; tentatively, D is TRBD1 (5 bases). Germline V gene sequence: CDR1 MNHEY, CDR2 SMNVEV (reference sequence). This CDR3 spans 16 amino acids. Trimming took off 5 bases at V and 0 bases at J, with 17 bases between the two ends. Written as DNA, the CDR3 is TGTGCCAGCAGTCTTACACCCTACAGGAGCTCCTACGAGCAGTACTTC. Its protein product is CASSLTPYRSSYEQYF.

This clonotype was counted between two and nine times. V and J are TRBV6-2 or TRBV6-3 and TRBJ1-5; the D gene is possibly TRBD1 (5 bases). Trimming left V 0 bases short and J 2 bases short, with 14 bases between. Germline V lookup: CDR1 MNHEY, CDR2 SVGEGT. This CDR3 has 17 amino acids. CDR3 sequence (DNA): TGTGCCAGCAGTTACTCAGGCAGGGAGGGAGGCAATCAGCCCCAGCATTTT. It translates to CASSYSGREGGNQPQHF.

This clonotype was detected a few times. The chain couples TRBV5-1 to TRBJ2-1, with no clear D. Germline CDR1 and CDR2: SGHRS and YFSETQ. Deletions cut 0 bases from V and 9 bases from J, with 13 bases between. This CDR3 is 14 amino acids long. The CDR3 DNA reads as TGCGCCAGCAGCTTGGGCCCCCCGAGCTCTGAGCAGTTCTTC. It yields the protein CASSLGPPSSEQFF. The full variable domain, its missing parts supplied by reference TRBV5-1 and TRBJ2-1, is KAGVTQTPRYLIKTRGQQVTLSCSPISGHRSVSWYQQTPGQGLQFLFEYFSETQRNKGNFPGRFSGRQFSNSRSEMNVSTLELGDSALYLCASSLGPPSSEQFFGPGTRLTVL.

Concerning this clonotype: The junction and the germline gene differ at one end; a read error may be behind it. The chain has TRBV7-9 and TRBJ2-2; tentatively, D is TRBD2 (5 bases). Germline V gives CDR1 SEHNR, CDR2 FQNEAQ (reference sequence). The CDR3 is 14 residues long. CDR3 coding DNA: TGTGCCAGCAGCAGAGACACGGGTACCGGGGAGCTGTTGTTT. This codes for CASSRDTGTGELLF.

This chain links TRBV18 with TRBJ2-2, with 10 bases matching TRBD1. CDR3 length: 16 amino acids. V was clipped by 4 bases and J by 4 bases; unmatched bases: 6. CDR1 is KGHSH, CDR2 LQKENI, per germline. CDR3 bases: TGTGCCAGCTCACAGCACGGACAGGGGGGCACCGGGGAGCTGTTTTTT. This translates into CASSQHGQGGTGELFF.